This paragraph covers one TCR beta chain sequence. This sample is drawn from a study of cytomegalovirus exposure and HLA in healthy donors. CDR1 SGHTA and CDR2 FQGNSA come from the germline V gene. This CDR3 has 12 residues. Trimming pared 5 bases from V and 1 base from J, leaving 6 bases between. The PCR ran on 60 Vbeta and 13 Jbeta primers. TCRdb's copy holds only in-frame clones and misses some; the assay was immunoSEQ multiplex PCR. This table lists tens of thousands of clones. The receptor's source is a woman aged 40 to 55 in good health and CMV-seropositive. Sequenced material: PBMCs. The chain has TRBV7-2 and TRBJ2-7; maybe TRBD1 (5 bases). CDR3 sequence (DNA): TGTGCCAGCAGCCAGGGATCCTACGAGCAGTACTTC. Translated, it gives CASSQGSYEQYF.